Each of the 10 T cell receptor beta chains below was sequenced from the same sample in a study of T cells and Merkel cell carcinoma outcomes. Clones were read by immunoSEQ multiplex PCR, and TCRdb kept only the in-frame ones, dropping some. Counted here are about 12,000 clones, around 95% occurring once; the ten biggest clones make up around 0.91%. Input material: tumor tissue from Merkel cell carcinoma. These receptors were obtained from a human donor with Merkel cell carcinoma.

The rearrangement links TRBV9 to TRBJ2-3; 12 bases are shared with TRBD2. The CDR3 extends over 18 amino acids. Germline V gene data show CDR1 as SGDLS and CDR2 as YYNGEE. J gave up 5 bases and V 0 bases, and 10 bases lay outside the gene matches. The chain's CDR3 is CASSVAALAGGLGDTQYF. The CDR3 bases are TGTGCCAGCAGCGTAGCCGCCCTAGCGGGAGGGCTGGGAGATACGCAGTATTTT.

This chain links TRBV20-1 with TRBJ2-3; no firm D call. The germline V gene has CDR1 DFQATT and CDR2 SNEGSKA (reference sequence). The V and J ends lost 3 bases and 11 bases respectively, with 9 bases between them. The CDR3 has 10 residues. The CDR3 reads CSASGERQYF. The CDR3 DNA is TGCAGTGCTAGTGGAGAGAGGCAGTATTTT.

The V gene is TRBV11-3, the J gene TRBJ2-1; TRBD2 matches at 7 bases. The CDR3 has 14 amino acids. After removal of 1 base from V and 10 bases from J, the junction contained 7 bases not matched to a gene. The germline gives CDR1 SGHNT, CDR2 YENEEA. The DNA for the CDR3 is TGTGCCAGCAGCTTAGTAGCGGGCTCCCCGGAGCAGTTCTTC. This encodes CASSLVAGSPEQFF.

V and J are TRBV27 and TRBJ1-2, with TRBD1 as a possible D gene (5 bases). Germline CDR1 MNHEY, CDR2 SMNVEV (reference sequence). The V end lost 3 bases, the J end lost 8 bases, and 19 bases lay between the germline ends. This CDR3 comprises 15 residues. The CDR3: CASSFGASRMDGYTF. The CDR3, as DNA: TGTGCCAGCAGTTTTGGGGCCAGCAGGATGGACGGCTACACCTTC.

The rearrangement uses TRBV2 and TRBJ2-4, with D possibly matching TRBD1 (5 bases). The germline V gene encodes CDR1 SNHLY and CDR2 FYNNEI. This CDR3 spans 15 amino acids. V lost 2 bases, J lost 1 base, and 9 bases lay in between. CDR3 coding DNA: TGTGCCAGCAGTGAAAGGGGCCCTGCCAAAAACATTCAGTACTTC. As protein: CASSERGPAKNIQYF.

The gene calls are TRBV5-1 and TRBJ2-3; D is ambiguous. CDR3 length: 14 residues. Germline assignment: CDR1 SGHRS and CDR2 YFSETQ. The V gene lost 0 bases and the J gene lost 0 bases, with 5 bases spanning the gap. Written as DNA, the CDR3 is TGCGCCAGCAGCTTGGAGCAGAGCACAGATACGCAGTATTTT. Translation: CASSLEQSTDTQYF.

The J gene is TRBJ2-2, the V gene TRBV28; perhaps TRBD2 as D (6 bases). Trimming removed 5 bases at V and 1 base at J, with 14 bases between. In germline, CDR1 is MDHEN, CDR2 SYDVKM. The CDR3 length is 16 residues. CDR3 protein: CASSTFWRGNTGELFF. CDR3 in DNA: TGTGCCAGCAGTACCTTCTGGAGGGGGAACACCGGGGAGCTGTTTTTT.

CDR3 DNA: TGTGCCTGGAAAACAGGGGCTGGCTACACCTTC. Its translation is CAWKTGAGYTF. The chain uses TRBV30 and TRBJ1-2; 7 nucleotides align to TRBD1. The V and J ends lost 4 bases and 7 bases, in that order; junction bases with no gene match: 3. The germline V gene has CDR1 GTSNPN and CDR2 SVGIG (reference sequence). This CDR3 comprises 11 residues.

This chain joins TRBV20-1 and TRBJ1-1, with unresolved D. CDR3 size: 11 residues. V dropped 0 bases and J dropped 6 bases, with 5 bases sitting between them. CDR1 DFQATT and CDR2 SNEGSKA come from the germline V gene (reference sequence). The CDR3 region is CSARDPPEAFF. The CDR3 DNA sequence: TGCAGTGCTAGAGATCCCCCTGAAGCTTTCTTT.

This clone was detected only once. The gene calls are TRBV28 and TRBJ1-5; 8 nucleotides agree with TRBD1. With V trimmed by 1 base and J by 5 bases, 4 bases remained unmatched. This CDR3 contains 15 residues. From germline, CDR1 is MDHEN and CDR2 SYDVKM. Here the CDR3 DNA reads TGTGCCAGCAGTTTATCCAACAGGGGGTATCAGCCCCAGCATTTT. This gives the protein CASSLSNRGYQPQHF.